Included here is one T cell receptor (beta chain) sequence, with context. This sample stems from a study of blood T cell repertoires in COVID-19. Clones were sequenced by immunoSEQ multiplex PCR, and TCRdb holds only the in-frame ones, with some missing. Among under 90,000 clones, approximately 80% were seen once, and the ten largest hold approximately 12%. V lost 0 bases, J lost 4 bases, and 12 bases lay in between. Per germline, CDR1 SGHTA and CDR2 FQGTGA. The CDR3 consists of 15 residues. The chain combines TRBV7-3 with TRBJ2-5; D possibly corresponds to TRBD2 (5 bases). This receptor was obtained from a human donor in a cohort sampled during active COVID-19. Specimen: peripheral blood. The CDR3 DNA reads TGTGCCAGCAGCTTAACGGGAGACTGGGGAGAGACCCAGTACTTC. Its protein product is CASSLTGDWGETQYF.